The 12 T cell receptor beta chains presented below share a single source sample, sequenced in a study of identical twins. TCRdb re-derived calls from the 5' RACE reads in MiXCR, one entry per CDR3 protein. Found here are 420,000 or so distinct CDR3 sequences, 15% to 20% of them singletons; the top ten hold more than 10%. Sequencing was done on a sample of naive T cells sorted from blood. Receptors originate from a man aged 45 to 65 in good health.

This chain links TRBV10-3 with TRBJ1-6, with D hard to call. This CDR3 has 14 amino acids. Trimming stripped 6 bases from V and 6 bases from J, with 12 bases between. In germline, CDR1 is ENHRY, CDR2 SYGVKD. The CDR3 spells CAIREEAPNSPLHF. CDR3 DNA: TGTGCCATCAGGGAAGAGGCCCCTAATTCACCCCTCCACTTT.

CDR3 sequence reads: CASIGGTHTYNEQFF. The CDR3 DNA is TGTGCCAGTATTGGGGGGACTCATACCTACAATGAGCAGTTCTTC. The gene calls are TRBV19 and TRBJ2-1; tentative D call: TRBD2 (6 bases). This CDR3 region has 15 residues. The germline V gene has CDR1 LNHDA and CDR2 SQIVND (reference sequence). The V end lost 7 bases, the J end lost 2 bases, and 15 bases lay between the germline ends.

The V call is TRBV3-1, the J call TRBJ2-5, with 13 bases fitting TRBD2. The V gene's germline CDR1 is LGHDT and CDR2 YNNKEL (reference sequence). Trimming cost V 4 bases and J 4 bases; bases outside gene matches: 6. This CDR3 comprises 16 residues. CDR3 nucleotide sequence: TGTGCCAGCAGCCCCCGGACTAGCGGGAGCGGAGAGACCCAGTACTTC. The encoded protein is CASSPRTSGSGETQYF.

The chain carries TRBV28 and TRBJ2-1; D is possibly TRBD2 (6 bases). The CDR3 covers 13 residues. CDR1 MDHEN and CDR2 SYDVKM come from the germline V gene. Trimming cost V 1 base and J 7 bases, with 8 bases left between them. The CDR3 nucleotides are TGTGCCAGCAGTTTATTGGGGGGAAATGAGCAGTTCTTC. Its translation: CASSLLGGNEQFF. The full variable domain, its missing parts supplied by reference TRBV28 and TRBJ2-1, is DVKVTQSSRYLVKRTGEKVFLECVQDMDHENMFWYRQDPGLGLRLIYFSYDVKMKEKGDIPEGYSVSREKKERFSLILESASTNQTSMYLCASSLLGGNEQFFGPGTRLTVL.

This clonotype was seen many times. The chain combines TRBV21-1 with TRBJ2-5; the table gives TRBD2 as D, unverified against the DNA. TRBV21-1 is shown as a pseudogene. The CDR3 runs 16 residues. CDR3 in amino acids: CASSKEEGLPFWTQYF. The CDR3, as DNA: TGTGCCAGCAGCAAAGAGGAGGGACTCCCATTTTGGACCCAGTACTTC.

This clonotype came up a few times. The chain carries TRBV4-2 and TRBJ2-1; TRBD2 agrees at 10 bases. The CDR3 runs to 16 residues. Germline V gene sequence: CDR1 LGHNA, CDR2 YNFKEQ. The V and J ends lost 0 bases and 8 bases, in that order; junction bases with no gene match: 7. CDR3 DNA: TGTGCCAGCAGCCAAGACCGCGCTAGCGGGAGCTATGAGCAGTTCTTC. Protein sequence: CASSQDRASGSYEQFF.

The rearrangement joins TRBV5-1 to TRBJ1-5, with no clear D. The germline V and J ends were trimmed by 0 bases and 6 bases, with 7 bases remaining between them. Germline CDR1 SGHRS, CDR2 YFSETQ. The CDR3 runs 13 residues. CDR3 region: CASSLGVSQPQHF. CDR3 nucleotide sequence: TGCGCCAGCAGCTTGGGCGTGAGTCAGCCCCAGCATTTT.

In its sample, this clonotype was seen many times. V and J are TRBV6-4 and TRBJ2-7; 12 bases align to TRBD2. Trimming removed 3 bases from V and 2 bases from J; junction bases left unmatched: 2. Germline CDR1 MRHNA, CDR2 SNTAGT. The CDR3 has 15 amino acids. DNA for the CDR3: TGTGCCAGCAGTGAGGCTAGCGGGGGGGCCTACGAGCAGTACTTC. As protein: CASSEASGGAYEQYF.

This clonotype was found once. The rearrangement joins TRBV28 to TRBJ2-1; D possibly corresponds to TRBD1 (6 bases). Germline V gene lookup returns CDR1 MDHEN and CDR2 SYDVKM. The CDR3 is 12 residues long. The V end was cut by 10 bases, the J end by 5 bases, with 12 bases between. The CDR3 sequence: CAIQNRDNEQFF. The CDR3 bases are TGTGCCATCCAAAACAGGGACAATGAGCAGTTCTTC. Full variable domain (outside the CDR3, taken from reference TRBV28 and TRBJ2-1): DVKVTQSSRYLVKRTGEKVFLECVQDMDHENMFWYRQDPGLGLRLIYFSYDVKMKEKGDIPEGYSVSREKKERFSLILESASTNQTSMYLCAIQNRDNEQFFGPGTRLTVL.

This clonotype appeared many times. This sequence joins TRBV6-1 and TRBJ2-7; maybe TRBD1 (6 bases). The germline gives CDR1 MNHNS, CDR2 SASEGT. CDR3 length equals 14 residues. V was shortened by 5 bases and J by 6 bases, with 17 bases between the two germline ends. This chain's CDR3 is CASSLSLQGVEQYF. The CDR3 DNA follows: TGTGCCAGCAGTCTCAGTTTACAGGGAGTCGAGCAGTACTTC.

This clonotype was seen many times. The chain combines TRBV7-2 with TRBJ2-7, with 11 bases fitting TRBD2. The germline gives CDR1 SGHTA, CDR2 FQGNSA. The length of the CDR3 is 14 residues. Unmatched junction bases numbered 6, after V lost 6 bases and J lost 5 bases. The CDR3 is CASSSLAGVHEQYF. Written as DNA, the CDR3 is TGTGCCAGCAGTTCACTAGCGGGGGTTCACGAGCAGTACTTC.

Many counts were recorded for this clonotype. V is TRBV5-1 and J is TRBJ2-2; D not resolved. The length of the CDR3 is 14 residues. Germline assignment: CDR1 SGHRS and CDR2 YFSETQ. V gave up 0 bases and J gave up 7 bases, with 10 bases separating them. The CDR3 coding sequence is TGCGCCAGCAGCTTGGTGTCCACTGGCGGGGAGCTGTTTTTT. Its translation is CASSLVSTGGELFF.